The clone carrying this T cell receptor (beta chain) was seen at least ten times. The antigen is undetermined. This record belongs to a study of response to subunit inactivated influenza vaccine. CDR1 SQVTM and CDR2 ANQGSEA come from the germline V gene. CDR3 length: 13 amino acids. With 5 bases removed from V and 7 bases from J, the gap between germline ends came to 17 bases. TCRdb re-derived calls from the RT-PCR reads in MiXCR, one entry per CDR3 protein. There are around 530,000 distinct CDR3 sequences in the sample; 10% to 15% occur only once, and roughly 10% lies in the top ten. General study findings and limits: T cells newly recruited by each seasonal influenza vaccination are few, the authors suggested.

The sequence derives from a man aged 50 to 60 who received an inactivated influenza vaccine. Sequenced here: PBMCs from blood, sampled on the day of vaccination. The chain carries TRBV29-1 and TRBJ2-5; either TRBD1 or TRBD2 may fit D (5 bases each). The CDR3 protein is CSVTPGPWGTQYF. CDR3 in DNA: TGCAGCGTTACGCCGGGACCCTGGGGGACCCAGTACTTC.